The 12 T cell receptor beta chains below all came from one sample that was sequenced in a study of memory CD4+ T cells and cytomegalovirus serostatus. The method was immunoSEQ multiplex PCR; TCRdb's version includes in-frame clones alone and lacks a portion of them. Here the sample spans about 58,000 clones, less than 85% being singletons. Single viable CD3+CD4+CD8-CD45RO+ cells were sorted as the memory CD4+ T cells. The sample comprised memory CD4+ T cells from blood. These receptors all come from an adult in good health and CMV-seronegative. Some clones in this sample may be carry-over from other donors' samples.

This clone was seen once. The genes are TRBV2 and TRBJ1-1; D might be TRBD1 (5 bases). V was pared by 2 bases and J by 2 bases, with 15 bases between. Germline assignment: CDR1 SNHLY and CDR2 FYNNEI. The CDR3 consists of 16 residues. In DNA form, the CDR3 reads TGTGCCAGCAGTGAACTCTACGCGGGGCCCAACACTGAAGCTTTCTTT. As protein: CASSELYAGPNTEAFF. Filled out from reference TRBV2 and TRBJ1-1, the complete variable domain reads EPEVTQTPSHQVTQMGQEVILRCVPISNHLYFYWYRQILGQKVEFLVSFYNNEISEKSEIFDDQFSVERPDGSNFTLKIRSTKLEDSAMYFCASSELYAGPNTEAFFGQGTRLTVV.

This clone was found once. The chain is built from TRBV28 and TRBJ2-6; D is perhaps TRBD2 (6 bases). V was shortened by 4 bases and J by 3 bases, with 22 bases between the two germline ends. The CDR3 runs to 19 residues. CDR1 and CDR2 (germline): MDHEN, SYDVKM. CDR3 in amino acids: CASSWSGRDPKLGANVLTF. The CDR3 DNA sequence: TGTGCCAGCAGTTGGTCAGGGCGGGACCCAAAACTTGGGGCCAACGTCCTGACTTTC.

The CDR3 reads CASSLRAEAFF. The CDR3 region has the DNA TGTGCCAGCAGCTTAAGAGCTGAAGCTTTCTTT. J is TRBJ1-1 and V is TRBV11-2; no clear D. The length of the CDR3 is 11 residues. V lost 2 bases and J 6 bases, leaving 4 bases between the germline ends. Germline V gene sequence: CDR1 SGHAT, CDR2 FQNNGV.

The rearrangement joins TRBV6-1 to TRBJ1-2, with no clear D. Looked up from germline, CDR1 is MNHNS and CDR2 is SASEGT. This CDR3 spans 15 amino acids. Trimming removed 3 bases from V and 4 bases from J, with 15 bases in between. The CDR3 DNA sequence: TGTGCCAGCAGTGAGTCTCCCTTGGGAAGCTATGGCTACACCTTC. Amino acid sequence: CASSESPLGSYGYTF.

The genes are TRBV7-8 and TRBJ2-7; a weak D match, TRBD2 (5 bases). In germline, CDR1 is SGHVS, CDR2 FQNEAQ. V was trimmed by 8 bases and J by 5 bases, leaving 19 bases between them. The CDR3 runs 14 residues. CDR3 region: CASAGRRKVDEQYF. CDR3 nucleotide sequence: TGTGCCAGCGCGGGTAGGCGGAAGGTGGACGAGCAGTACTTC.

The rearrangement uses TRBV7-8 and TRBJ1-1, with 8 nucleotides matching TRBD1. V shed 5 bases and J 1 base; nucleotides not matched to a gene: 9. The CDR3 consists of 16 residues. Per germline, CDR1 SGHVS and CDR2 FQNEAQ. The CDR3, as DNA: TGTGCCAGCAGCCCGCGCGGCAGGGGGCCGAACACTGAAGCTTTCTTT. Translating it yields CASSPRGRGPNTEAFF. Looking up the rest from reference TRBV7-8 and TRBJ1-1 gives the full variable domain: GAGVSQSPRYKVAKRGQDVALRCDPISGHVSLFWYQQALGQGPEFLTYFQNEAQLDKSGLPSDRFFAERPEGSVSTLKIQRTQQEDSAVYLCASSPRGRGPNTEAFFGQGTRLTVV.

The CDR3 protein is CASSSPGTGELFF. DNA of the CDR3: TGTGCCAGCAGCTCCCCGGGCACCGGGGAGCTGTTTTTT. The rearrangement uses TRBV4-2 and TRBJ2-2; D is undetermined. The CDR3 is 13 amino acids. From germline, CDR1 is LGHNA and CDR2 YNFKEQ. V dropped 5 bases and J dropped 4 bases, with 8 bases sitting between them.

This rearrangement joins TRBV18 to TRBJ2-1, with unresolved D. The length of the CDR3 is 13 residues. The V end was cut by 4 bases, the J end by 8 bases, with 12 bases between. Germline lookup yields CDR1 KGHSH and CDR2 LQKENI. The CDR3: CASSLASSDEQFF. Written as DNA, the CDR3 is TGTGCCAGCTCACTTGCTTCATCCGATGAGCAGTTCTTC.

The gene calls are TRBV5-1 and TRBJ1-1, with D hard to call. The CDR3 has 12 residues. The germline V gene encodes CDR1 SGHRS and CDR2 YFSETQ. V lost 0 bases and J 9 bases, leaving 9 bases between the germline ends. CDR3 nucleotide sequence: TGCGCCAGCAGCTTGGATGCCAGGCAAGCTTTCTTT. It translates to CASSLDARQAFF.

The genes are TRBV20-1 and TRBJ2-3; D is uncertain. The ends were cut back, 4 bases at V and 6 bases at J, with 8 bases in the middle. Germline V gene data show CDR1 as DFQATT and CDR2 as SNEGSKA (reference sequence). The CDR3 loop spans 11 amino acids. DNA for the CDR3: TGCAGTGCTACTCCGAGGGATACGCAGTATTTT. Translated: CSATPRDTQYF.

This chain uses TRBV7-9 with TRBJ2-5; 7 bases are a match to TRBD2. CDR3 length: 13 residues. Germline-derived CDR1 and CDR2 are SEHNR and FQNEAQ (reference sequence). Trimming took 5 bases from V and 4 from J; bases not matched to a gene: 4. The CDR3 nucleotides read TGTGCCAGCAGCCGGGAGGCGCGAGAGACCCAGTACTTC. Translating it yields CASSREARETQYF.

V and J are TRBV5-1 and TRBJ1-5; D may be TRBD1 (6 bases). Trimming took 2 bases from V and 3 from J, leaving 18 bases between them. The germline CDR1 and CDR2 sequences are SGHRS and YFSETQ. CDR3 length: 17 residues. The CDR3 loop is CASSLGGHEVVNQPQHF. The CDR3 DNA is TGCGCCAGCAGCTTAGGGGGGCACGAGGTGGTCAATCAGCCCCAGCATTTT.